Presented here are 3 T cell receptor beta chains from one specimen sequenced in a study of blood T cell repertoires in COVID-19. The table came from immunoSEQ multiplex PCR; TCRdb's copy has only in-frame clones and leaves some out. The data contain 100,000 to 150,000 clones, roughly 72% of them singletons. Material: peripheral blood. All receptors come from an elderly man with COVID-19, enrolled during active disease.

This chain links TRBV28 with TRBJ1-2; 7 bases agree with TRBD1. This CDR3 spans 13 amino acids. Germline trimming cut 5 bases from V and 4 bases from J; bases unmatched to any gene: 4. Germline-derived CDR1 and CDR2 are MDHEN and SYDVKM. The CDR3 bases are TGTGCCAGCAGTCCTGGACAGGTCTATGGCTACACCTTC. This translates into CASSPGQVYGYTF.

This clone was recorded a few times. The chain links TRBV6-5 to TRBJ2-7; 10 bases match TRBD1. The CDR3 contains 15 residues. V lost 6 bases and J lost 7; bases outside the gene matches: 12. Germline lookup yields CDR1 MNHEY and CDR2 SVGAGI. In DNA form, the CDR3 reads TGTGCCAGCAGCCCGACAGGGGGCTCCCTAGAGGAGCAGTACTTC. It translates to CASSPTGGSLEEQYF.

The genes are TRBV5-8 and TRBJ1-2; D gene unclear. This CDR3 region has 11 residues. V dropped 4 bases and J dropped 4 bases, with 5 bases sitting between them. Germline values: CDR1 SGHTS, CDR2 YDEGEE. As DNA, the CDR3 is TGTGCCAGCAGCCTCGTCTATGGCTACACCTTC. Translated, it gives CASSLVYGYTF.